The clone carrying this TCR beta chain has only a few counts. Its antigen is still unknown. The germline V gene encodes CDR1 SGHTA and CDR2 FQGTGA. Trimming took off 5 bases at V and 4 bases at J, with 12 bases between the two ends. CDR3 length equals 13 residues. This record belongs to a study of T cells after yellow fever vaccination. Whole-study results and caveats: The CD4 and CD8 compartments had a small share of their clonotypes in common. Clones from primary vaccination mostly reappeared after the booster (over 95% CD4, approximately 91% CD8).

A single record per CDR3 protein comes from TCRdb applying MiXCR to the 5' RACE reads. The sample has 450,000 to 550,000 distinct CDR3 sequences; roughly 19% are singletons. This rearrangement joins TRBV7-3 to TRBJ2-7; no firm D call. The specimen comprised PBMCs, sampled 15 days after the yellow fever booster vaccination. The sequence came from a man in his thirties or forties who received the YFV17D yellow fever vaccine. CDR3 loop: CASSLNNGYEQYF. CDR3 nucleotides: TGTGCCAGCAGCCTTAATAACGGGTACGAGCAGTACTTC. Full variable domain (missing parts from reference TRBV7-3 and TRBJ2-7): GAGVSQTPSNKVTEKGKYVELRCDPISGHTALYWYRQSLGQGPEFLIYFQGTGAADDSGLPNDRFFAVRPEGSVSTLKIQRTERGDSAVYLCASSLNNGYEQYFGPGTRLTVT.